Presented here are 20 T cell receptor beta chains from one specimen sequenced in a study of blood T cell repertoires in COVID-19. Profiled with immunoSEQ multiplex PCR; TCRdb holds only in-frame clones, not every one. This sample has approximately 490,000 clones, with about 90% found just once. The sample taken for sequencing was PBMCs or T cells enriched from blood (not recorded which). All receptors derive from a woman younger than 30 who had recovered from COVID-19.

The chain has TRBV3-1 (or the pseudogene TRBV3-2) and TRBJ2-7; D remains unclear. This CDR3 has 12 amino acids. Trimming took off 4 bases at V and 3 bases at J, with 7 bases between the two ends. Germline V gene lookup returns CDR1 LGHDT and CDR2 YNNKEL (reference sequence). CDR3 sequence: CASSLVDYEQYF. CDR3 DNA sequence: TGTGCCAGCAGCCTCGTAGACTACGAGCAGTACTTC.

This sequence joins TRBV7-9 and TRBJ2-7; D call uncertain. The CDR3 spans 13 residues. Germline assignment: CDR1 SEHNR and CDR2 FQNEAQ (reference sequence). V lost 4 bases and J 6 bases, leaving 13 bases between the germline ends. CDR3 nucleotides: TGTGCCAGCAGCTCGACTCCAAACCGCGAGCAGTACTTC. It yields the protein CASSSTPNREQYF. The complete variable domain, with remaining parts taken from reference TRBV7-9 and TRBJ2-7, reads DTGVSQNPRHKITKRGQNVTFRCDPISEHNRLYWYRQTLGQGPEFLTYFQNEAQLEKSRLLSDRFSAERPKGSFSTLEIQRTEQGDSAMYLCASSSTPNREQYFGPGTRLTVT.

V gene TRBV19 combines with J gene TRBJ1-2, with D possibly TRBD1 on 5 matching bases. The CDR3 covers 13 residues. V was trimmed by 6 bases and J by 5 bases, leaving 13 bases between them. Germline loops: CDR1 LNHDA, CDR2 SQIVND (reference sequence). The CDR3 DNA reads as TGTGCCAGTAGCCCCGGGACTGCATATGGCTACACCTTC. This codes for CASSPGTAYGYTF.

The chain is built from TRBV5-6 and TRBJ1-1; D uncertain. Germline V gene sequence: CDR1 SGHDT, CDR2 YYEEEE. The CDR3 has 12 amino acids. Trimming pared 0 bases from V and 8 bases from J, leaving 8 bases between. The CDR3 loop is CASSLVAREAFF. The CDR3 DNA follows: TGTGCCAGCAGCTTGGTCGCCAGGGAAGCTTTCTTT.

This clone was seen only once. The V and J genes are TRBV2 and TRBJ1-5; D ambiguous. Germline V gene lookup returns CDR1 SNHLY and CDR2 FYNNEI. V dropped 7 bases and J dropped 6 bases, with 10 bases sitting between them. CDR3 length: 12 amino acids. The CDR3 coding sequence is TGTGCCAGCAAAAGAGGTGGTCAGCCCCAGCATTTT. Amino acids: CASKRGGQPQHF.

The V call is TRBV5-1, the J call TRBJ2-7, with D possibly matching TRBD2 (6 bases). Germline V CDR1 and CDR2: SGHRS, YFSETQ. CDR3 length: 15 amino acids. Trimming shortened V by 1 base and J by 3 bases, and 14 bases separated the two germline ends. CDR3 loop: CASSLLRAGSYEQYF. Here the CDR3 DNA reads TGCGCCAGCAGCTTGTTACGGGCCGGGAGCTACGAGCAGTACTTC.

V is TRBV7-9 and J is TRBJ1-5; no definite D call. CDR1 and CDR2 (germline): SEHNR, FQNEAQ (reference sequence). V lost 5 bases, J lost 8 bases, and 13 bases lay in between. The CDR3 has 13 residues. The CDR3 protein is CASSLNGLEPQHF. In DNA form, the CDR3 reads TGTGCCAGCAGCCTCAACGGACTGGAGCCCCAGCATTTT.

The rearrangement uses TRBV5-4 and TRBJ1-1; unclear D gene. Trimming took 3 bases from V and 5 from J, leaving 14 bases between them. The CDR3 runs 14 residues. Germline CDR1 is SGHNT and CDR2 is YYREEE (reference sequence). The CDR3 sequence: CASSSAGSGTEAFF. DNA for the CDR3: TGTGCCAGCAGCTCCGCCGGGTCGGGGACTGAAGCTTTCTTT.

The chain uses TRBV18 and TRBJ1-1; 7 nucleotides agree with TRBD1. The CDR3 loop spans 14 amino acids. Germline V lookup: CDR1 KGHSH, CDR2 LQKENI. V was clipped by 8 bases and J by 2 bases; unmatched bases: 8. The CDR3 DNA follows: TGTGCCAGCACTCCAAGGGGGCTAAACACTGAAGCTTTCTTT. Its protein is CASTPRGLNTEAFF. Using reference TRBV18 and TRBJ1-1 for the parts outside the CDR3, the full variable domain is NAGVMQNPRHLVRRRGQEARLRCSPMKGHSHVYWYRQLPEEGLKFMVYLQKENIIDESGMPKERFSAEFPKEGPSILRIQQVVRGDSAAYFCASTPRGLNTEAFFGQGTRLTVV.

In the case of this clone: Since a much larger clone is just one base distant, this may be a read error. The same CDR3 also results from other DNA sequences found in this sample. The chain is built from TRBV3-1 (or the pseudogene TRBV3-2) and TRBJ2-7; D uncertain. V lost 0 bases and J lost 1, with 7 bases in between. This CDR3 is 14 amino acids long. Germline CDR1 reads LGHDT; CDR2 reads YNNKEL (reference sequence). CDR3: CASSQDRLSYEQYF. The CDR3 bases are TGTGCCAGCAGCCAAGATCGCCTATCCTACGAGCAGTACTTC.

The chain is built from TRBV14 and TRBJ2-1; D perhaps matches TRBD1 (5 bases). The length of the CDR3 is 14 residues. V dropped 3 bases and J dropped 0 bases, with 6 bases sitting between them. In germline, CDR1 is SGHDN, CDR2 FVKESK. The CDR3: CASSHDSSYNEQFF. The DNA of the CDR3 is TGTGCCAGCAGCCATGACAGCTCCTACAATGAGCAGTTCTTC.

This clone was seen a handful of times. The chain combines TRBV4-2 with TRBJ2-3; the match to TRBD1 covers 8 bases. Trimming at V came to 2 bases and at J to 3 bases, leaving 16 bases not matched to a gene. Germline CDR1 reads LGHNA; CDR2 reads YNFKEQ. The CDR3 is 19 residues long. CDR3 DNA: TGTGCCAGCAGCCAATCCCGGACAGGGTCAGGAGTCGGGACAGATACGCAGTATTTT. Amino acid sequence: CASSQSRTGSGVGTDTQYF.

The rearrangement uses TRBV19 and TRBJ2-3; TRBD1 agrees at 11 bases. The V gene end was trimmed by 5 bases and the J gene end by 4 bases; junction bases not matched to a gene: 5. The CDR3 totals 15 residues. Germline assignment: CDR1 LNHDA and CDR2 SQIVND (reference sequence). CDR3 in amino acids: CASSPRDRGADTQYF. The CDR3 DNA reads TGTGCCAGTAGTCCCCGGGACAGGGGGGCAGATACGCAGTATTTT.

The chain uses TRBV2 and TRBJ2-7; TRBD1 might be the D (5 bases). The CDR3 is made up of 12 amino acids. The V end lost 11 bases, the J end lost 2 bases, and 13 bases lay between the germline ends. Germline CDR1 SNHLY, CDR2 FYNNEI. DNA for the CDR3: TGTGCCGGTACAGGTAGTCCCTACGAGCAGTACTTC. This gives the protein CAGTGSPYEQYF.

The chain joins TRBV5-1 to TRBJ2-7; D is undetermined. Trimming cost V 3 bases and J 0 bases, with 22 bases left between them. This CDR3 has 18 residues. Germline V lookup: CDR1 SGHRS, CDR2 YFSETQ. The CDR3 protein is CASSSTLVGPLSSYEQYF. In DNA form, the CDR3 reads TGCGCCAGCAGCTCGACGTTGGTGGGCCCATTAAGCTCCTACGAGCAGTACTTC.

V usage is TRBV5-4 and J usage is TRBJ1-1; 7 nucleotides agree with TRBD1. The V and J ends lost 3 bases and 4 bases, in that order; junction bases with no gene match: 12. The V gene's germline CDR1 is SGHNT and CDR2 YYREEE (reference sequence). The CDR3 totals 16 residues. The CDR3 loop reads CASSSDRRRSVTEAFF. Here the CDR3 DNA reads TGTGCCAGCAGCTCGGACAGGAGGAGGAGCGTCACTGAAGCTTTCTTT.

CDR3 bases: TGTGCCAGCAGCCGGCAGGGGACTGAAGCTTTCTTT. The encoded protein is CASSRQGTEAFF. The chain carries TRBV6-5 and TRBJ1-1, with a possible D match to TRBD1 (6 bases). Germline V lookup: CDR1 MNHEY, CDR2 SVGAGI. This CDR3 is built from 12 residues. Between the trimmed V and J ends, which lost 6 bases and 5 bases, there was a span of 10 bases.

The rearrangement links TRBV10-1 to TRBJ2-3; D might be TRBD2 (5 bases). CDR1 and CDR2 from the germline V gene are WNHNN and SYGVQD (reference sequence). The CDR3 loop spans 16 amino acids. Trimming cost V 0 bases and J 3 bases, with 13 bases left between them. CDR3 residues: CASSESVLGSTDTQYF. In DNA, the CDR3 is TGCGCCAGCAGTGAGTCGGTCCTGGGGAGTACAGATACGCAGTATTTT.

The chain carries TRBV6-5 and TRBJ2-2; D might be TRBD2 (6 bases). Germline CDR1 reads MNHEY; CDR2 reads SVGAGI. The CDR3 is 15 amino acids. The germline V and J ends were trimmed by 4 bases and 7 bases, with 16 bases remaining between them. Here the CDR3 reads CASSSIPDGSGELFF. The DNA for the CDR3 is TGTGCCAGCAGTTCAATCCCGGACGGGAGCGGGGAGCTGTTTTTT.

The rearrangement joins TRBV21-1 to TRBJ1-4; TRBD1 reflects the table's D call only, with no check against the DNA. TRBV21-1 is marked as a pseudogene. The CDR3 length is 16 residues. The CDR3 coding sequence is TGTGCCAGCAGCCCCGATGAGGTAGGGGAAAATGAAAAACTGTTTTTT. Translation: CASSPDEVGENEKLFF.